What follows are 26 T cell receptor beta chains derived from one specimen sequenced in a study of OX40 agonist ivuxolimab in advanced cancers. The method was immunoSEQ multiplex PCR; TCRdb's version includes in-frame clones alone and lacks a portion of them. The sample lists about 56,000 clones, more than 80% occurring once. The sample here was CD4+ or CD8+ T cells sorted from blood, taken in a trial of the OX40 agonist ivuxolimab. The receptor source for this set is an adult with an advanced solid tumor such as melanoma, head and neck, liver or kidney cancer.

V is TRBV30 and J is TRBJ1-1; D uncertain. This CDR3 has 11 amino acids. In germline, CDR1 is GTSNPN, CDR2 SVGIG (reference sequence). With 1 base removed from V and 5 bases from J, the gap between germline ends came to 5 bases. In nucleotides, the CDR3 is TGTGCCTGGAGTGGACGGACTGAAGCTTTCTTT. This encodes CAWSGRTEAFF.

The chain recombines TRBV30 with TRBJ2-1; D remains unclear. The CDR3 has 11 amino acids. The V gene's germline CDR1 is GTSNPN and CDR2 SVGIG (reference sequence). The V end lost 4 bases, the J end lost 7 bases, and 8 bases lay between the germline ends. The CDR3 DNA follows: TGTGCCTGGAAATCTCTTAATGAGCAGTTCTTC. Its protein is CAWKSLNEQFF. The full variable domain, its missing parts supplied by reference TRBV30 and TRBJ2-1, is SQTIHQWPATLVQPVGSPLSLECTVEGTSNPNLYWYRQAAGRGLQLLFYSVGIGQISSEVPQNLSASRPQDRQFILSSKKLLLSDSGFYLCAWKSLNEQFFGPGTRLTVL.

The chain carries TRBV27 and TRBJ2-5, with 9 positions matching TRBD1. Trimming took 2 bases from V and 5 from J; bases not matched to a gene: 6. The CDR3 consists of 15 residues. Germline lookup yields CDR1 MNHEY and CDR2 SMNVEV (reference sequence). The CDR3 nucleotides are TGTGCCAGCAGTTTAGTGGACAGGGGAGAGGAGACCCAGTACTTC. Its translation: CASSLVDRGEETQYF.

CDR3 in amino acids: CASSLGASGVDTQYF. The CDR3 DNA sequence: TGCGCCAGCAGCTTGGGCGCGAGTGGGGTAGATACGCAGTATTTT. This chain connects TRBV5-1 to TRBJ2-3; no clear D. Per germline, CDR1 SGHRS and CDR2 YFSETQ. V gave up 0 bases and J gave up 5 bases, with 13 bases separating them. CDR3 size: 15 residues.

The rearrangement joins TRBV6-1 to TRBJ2-1; 10 nucleotides line up with TRBD2. Germline trimming cut 5 bases from V and 2 bases from J; bases unmatched to any gene: 3. The CDR3 covers 15 residues. Germline CDR1 and CDR2: MNHNS and SASEGT. The CDR3 nucleotides are TGTGCCAGCAGTTCCCTAGCGGGGGCCTACAATGAGCAGTTCTTC. Amino acids: CASSSLAGAYNEQFF.

This clone was seen a handful of times. The genes are TRBV20-1 and TRBJ2-1, with a weak D call TRBD2 (6 bases). Germline V lookup: CDR1 DFQATT, CDR2 SNEGSKA (reference sequence). This CDR3 has 9 amino acids. Trimming took off 6 bases at V and 12 bases at J, with 9 bases between the two ends. CDR3 coding DNA: TGCAGTGCAACGGGACTGCAGTTCTTC. It yields the protein CSATGLQFF.

The CDR3: CASSKDLPGRRSYNEQFF. CDR3 coding DNA: TGTGCCAGCAGCAAAGACCTCCCCGGGAGGAGGTCCTACAATGAGCAGTTCTTC. The genes are TRBV21-1 and TRBJ2-1; no DNA check was done on the table's D call, TRBD2. TRBV21-1 is a listed pseudogene. CDR3 size: 18 residues.

This chain connects TRBV6-6 to TRBJ2-7, with D possibly matching TRBD1 (6 bases). Looked up from germline, CDR1 is MNHNY and CDR2 is SVGAGI (reference sequence). V was cut by 5 bases and J by 1 base, with 9 bases left in between. The CDR3 consists of 13 residues. This CDR3 reads CASSPTGSYEQYF. CDR3 DNA: TGTGCCAGCAGTCCGACAGGATCCTACGAGCAGTACTTC.

The chain combines TRBV30 with TRBJ1-4; tentatively, D is TRBD1 (6 bases). Per the germline V gene, CDR1 is GTSNPN and CDR2 is SVGIG (reference sequence). Trimming removed 2 bases from V and 5 bases from J, with 9 bases in between. CDR3 length: 13 amino acids. CDR3 bases: TGTGCCTGGAGTTTGCAGGGGAATGAAAAACTGTTTTTT. This encodes CAWSLQGNEKLFF. The variable domain in full, completed from reference TRBV30 and TRBJ1-4, reads SQTIHQWPATLVQPVGSPLSLECTVEGTSNPNLYWYRQAAGRGLQLLFYSVGIGQISSEVPQNLSASRPQDRQFILSSKKLLLSDSGFYLCAWSLQGNEKLFFGSGTQLSVL.

The rearrangement links TRBV6-5 to TRBJ2-7; 8 nucleotides align to TRBD1. The germline V gene encodes CDR1 MNHEY and CDR2 SVGAGI. V dropped 6 bases and J dropped 4; count of bases not matched to a gene: 11. This CDR3 contains 15 residues. CDR3 in amino acids: CASSRDGQGRYEQYF. Written as DNA, the CDR3 is TGTGCCAGCAGCCGAGACGGACAGGGTCGGTACGAGCAGTACTTC.

This clone was seen a single time. CDR3 sequence reads: CASSLRVAGGSGASNEQFF. The CDR3, as DNA: TGTGCCAGCAGCTTACGGGTAGCGGGAGGGTCCGGGGCGTCCAATGAGCAGTTCTTC. This chain links TRBV7-7 with TRBJ2-1, with 11 bases aligning to TRBD2. V shed 2 bases, J shed 6 bases, and the junction held 15 bases outside the gene matches. CDR1 and CDR2 from the germline V gene are SSHAT and FNYEAQ (reference sequence). This CDR3 comprises 19 residues.

The CDR3 DNA sequence: TGTGCCAGCACCAATGAGAACCTAAACACCGGGGAGCTGTTTTTT. Protein product: CASTNENLNTGELFF. The V and J genes are TRBV2 and TRBJ2-2; D gene uncertain. CDR1 SNHLY and CDR2 FYNNEI come from the germline V gene. The V and J ends lost 7 bases and 2 bases respectively, with 14 bases between them. This CDR3 region has 15 residues. Combining the CDR3 with reference TRBV2 and TRBJ2-2 gives the whole variable domain EPEVTQTPSHQVTQMGQEVILRCVPISNHLYFYWYRQILGQKVEFLVSFYNNEISEKSEIFDDQFSVERPDGSNFTLKIRSTKLEDSAMYFCASTNENLNTGELFFGEGSRLTVL.

The table lists this clone with a few counts. The chain links TRBV5-1 to TRBJ1-1; D not resolved. The V gene's germline CDR1 is SGHRS and CDR2 YFSETQ. V dropped 0 bases and J dropped 7 bases, with 10 bases sitting between them. This CDR3 is 13 amino acids long. CDR3 in amino acids: CASSLVVAGEAFF. Here the CDR3 DNA reads TGCGCCAGCAGCTTGGTGGTGGCAGGTGAAGCTTTCTTT.

The chain links TRBV30 to TRBJ1-2; D is undetermined. The V end lost 0 bases, the J end lost 8 bases, and 13 bases lay between the germline ends. The CDR3 is made up of 13 amino acids. CDR1 and CDR2 from the germline V gene are GTSNPN and SVGIG (reference sequence). CDR3 in DNA: TGTGCCTGGAGTGTACTAAGTGGGCAGGGCTACACCTTC. Amino acids: CAWSVLSGQGYTF. Full variable domain (outside the CDR3, taken from reference TRBV30 and TRBJ1-2): SQTIHQWPATLVQPVGSPLSLECTVEGTSNPNLYWYRQAAGRGLQLLFYSVGIGQISSEVPQNLSASRPQDRQFILSSKKLLLSDSGFYLCAWSVLSGQGYTFGSGTRLTVV.

In DNA form, the CDR3 reads TGTGCCAGCAGCCGGTTCGGGACAGGGGTGGGCGAGCAGTACTTC. It is translated as CASSRFGTGVGEQYF. The genes are TRBV5-4 and TRBJ2-7; 10 bases line up with TRBD1. The CDR3 extends over 15 amino acids. Germline CDR1 SGHNT, CDR2 YYREEE (reference sequence). V lost 4 bases and J lost 6; bases outside the gene matches: 10.

The CDR3 here is CASRWTGGGGQPQHF. CDR3 in DNA: TGTGCCAGCAGATGGACAGGGGGCGGAGGTCAGCCCCAGCATTTT. The V call is TRBV2, the J call TRBJ1-5, with 11 bases lining up with TRBD1. Germline-derived CDR1 and CDR2 are SNHLY and FYNNEI. The V gene end was trimmed by 6 bases and the J gene end by 6 bases; junction bases not matched to a gene: 7. The CDR3 runs 15 residues.

The sample holds one count of this clone. The CDR3 loop reads CASSPTRDSNTDTQYF. DNA for the CDR3: TGCGCCAGCAGCCCTACCCGGGACAGCAACACAGATACGCAGTATTTT. This chain connects TRBV5-1 to TRBJ2-3; 7 bases fit TRBD1. The V gene's germline CDR1 is SGHRS and CDR2 YFSETQ. V was clipped by 4 bases and J by 2 bases; unmatched bases: 10. There are 16 residues in the CDR3.

This chain joins TRBV19 and TRBJ2-7; no clear D gene. V gave up 5 bases and J gave up 9 bases, with 17 bases separating them. Germline V lookup: CDR1 LNHDA, CDR2 SQIVND (reference sequence). The CDR3 is 13 amino acids. The CDR3 DNA reads TGTGCCAGTAGTCGCGACTCGACTTATGGGCAGTACTTC. It codes for CASSRDSTYGQYF.

This chain uses TRBV18 with TRBJ2-7; no clear D. This CDR3 comprises 14 residues. From germline, CDR1 is KGHSH and CDR2 LQKENI. Trimming removed 1 base at V and 4 bases at J, with 11 bases between. As DNA, the CDR3 is TGTGCCAGCTCACCACAGTCCGGACCTTACGAGCAGTACTTC. It codes for CASSPQSGPYEQYF.

This sequence joins TRBV28 and TRBJ2-5; 11 bases fit TRBD1. CDR1 and CDR2 from the germline V gene are MDHEN and SYDVKM. Trimming cost V 6 bases and J 6 bases; bases outside gene matches: 12. The CDR3 consists of 16 residues. The DNA of the CDR3 is TGTGCCAGCAGGGGGGACAGGGGGGCGCGGCTCAAGACCCAGTACTTC. Encoded protein: CASRGDRGARLKTQYF.

The genes are TRBV19 and TRBJ1-1, with no clear D. Germline V CDR1 and CDR2: LNHDA, SQIVND (reference sequence). The CDR3 runs to 13 residues. Trimming removed 7 bases from V and 8 bases from J, with 17 bases in between. The CDR3 region has the DNA TGTGCCAGTACCCATCGTCGGCAGGACGAAGCTTTCTTT. It yields the protein CASTHRRQDEAFF. Filled out from reference TRBV19 and TRBJ1-1, the complete variable domain reads DGGITQSPKYLFRKEGQNVTLSCEQNLNHDAMYWYRQDPGQGLRLIYYSQIVNDFQKGDIAEGYSVSREKKESFPLTVTSAQKNPTAFYLCASTHRRQDEAFFGQGTRLTVV.

CDR3 in amino acids: CASRTFRQASYEQYF. The CDR3 bases are TGTGCCAGCAGGACGTTTCGGCAGGCATCCTACGAGCAGTACTTC. The chain joins TRBV6-1 to TRBJ2-7; D unresolved. V was trimmed by 6 bases and J by 1 base, leaving 16 bases between them. Germline CDR1 MNHNS, CDR2 SASEGT. The CDR3 has 15 amino acids.

V is TRBV30 and J is TRBJ1-2; D is undetermined. In germline, CDR1 is GTSNPN, CDR2 SVGIG (reference sequence). V was pared by 0 bases and J by 8 bases, with 16 bases between. CDR3 size: 14 residues. The CDR3 DNA sequence: TGTGCCTGGAGTGTAAGGCTTGACTCCGGGGGCTACACCTTC. Translation gives CAWSVRLDSGGYTF. Full variable domain (remainder filled in from reference TRBV30 and TRBJ1-2): SQTIHQWPATLVQPVGSPLSLECTVEGTSNPNLYWYRQAAGRGLQLLFYSVGIGQISSEVPQNLSASRPQDRQFILSSKKLLLSDSGFYLCAWSVRLDSGGYTFGSGTRLTVV.

The chain employs TRBV11-3 and TRBJ1-5; D call uncertain. V lost 5 bases to trimming and J lost 3 bases, with 17 bases between them. CDR3 length: 16 amino acids. In germline, CDR1 is SGHNT, CDR2 YENEEA. As DNA, the CDR3 is TGTGCCAGCAGCACAGACCGCCGGGAGACCAATCAGCCCCAGCATTTT. This codes for CASSTDRRETNQPQHF.

The sample holds one count of this clone. The chain employs TRBV2 and TRBJ2-1, with a tentative D call TRBD2 (6 bases). V lost 3 bases to trimming and J lost 5 bases, with 11 bases between them. Germline V lookup: CDR1 SNHLY, CDR2 FYNNEI. CDR3 length: 14 residues. DNA of the CDR3: TGTGCCAGCAGTGATAGGGAGGCCAACAATGAGCAGTTCTTC. Protein product: CASSDREANNEQFF.

The V gene is TRBV9, the J gene TRBJ2-6, with D tentatively TRBD1 (5 bases). Germline V gene data show CDR1 as SGDLS and CDR2 as YYNGEE. V dropped 4 bases and J dropped 8 bases, with 13 bases sitting between them. The CDR3 consists of 14 residues. The CDR3 is CASSPETVPNVLTF. DNA of the CDR3: TGTGCCAGCAGCCCAGAGACAGTTCCCAACGTCCTGACTTTC.